A single sample gave rise to the 28 T cell receptor beta chains below, sequenced in a study of cytomegalovirus exposure and HLA in healthy donors. The PCR used 60 Vbeta and 13 Jbeta primers. TCRdb's table, derived via immunoSEQ multiplex PCR, lists solely in-frame clones and lacks some. This repertoire shows over 100,000 clones, approximately 80% found once; its top ten account for 2.2%. The specimen was PBMCs. Every receptor here comes from a woman in her twenties or thirties in good health and CMV-seronegative.

V gene TRBV21-1 combines with J gene TRBJ1-1; TRBD1 is the table's D call and was not checked against the DNA. TRBV21-1 is deemed a pseudogene. The CDR3 spans 15 residues. CDR3 sequence reads: CASRRDRGMLPEAFF. The CDR3 nucleotides read TGTGCCAGTCGCCGGGACAGGGGGATGCTTCCTGAAGCTTTCTTT.

V and J are TRBV5-1 and TRBJ2-4, with D maybe TRBD1 (5 bases). Germline CDR1 SGHRS, CDR2 YFSETQ. Between the trimmed V and J ends, which lost 4 bases and 5 bases, there was a span of 13 bases. CDR3 length equals 14 residues. CDR3 residues: CASSAQGPENIQYF. The CDR3 coding sequence is TGCGCCAGCAGCGCCCAGGGTCCCGAAAACATTCAGTACTTC.

The CDR3: CASSLKWWGGTGTGIYEQYF. CDR3 coding DNA: TGTGCCAGCTCACTCAAATGGTGGGGCGGAACCGGGACAGGGATTTACGAGCAGTACTTC. The rearrangement links TRBV18 to TRBJ2-7; the match to TRBD1 covers 9 bases. The CDR3 has 20 amino acids. V lost 4 bases to trimming and J lost 4 bases; unmatched junction nucleotides: 23. Germline-derived CDR1 and CDR2 are KGHSH and LQKENI.

Concerning this clone itself: Its ends do not fully match the called genes, so a read error is possible. The genes are TRBV7-9 and TRBJ2-7; 7 positions agree with TRBD2. The CDR3 covers 16 residues. CDR1 is SEHNR and CDR2 is FQNEAQ in the germline V gene (reference sequence). CDR3 region: CSSSLGAKAGFHEQYF. In DNA, the CDR3 is TGTTCCAGCAGCTTAGGGGCAAAAGCGGGATTCCACGAGCAGTACTTC.

V usage is TRBV5-1 and J usage is TRBJ2-7; possible D gene TRBD2, 5 bases. Germline CDR1 and CDR2: SGHRS and YFSETQ. V lost 5 bases to trimming and J lost 4 bases, with 13 bases between them. This CDR3 comprises 13 residues. The CDR3 bases are TGCGCCAGCAGACTAGTGGGCTTGTACGAGCAGTACTTC. Its translation: CASRLVGLYEQYF.

This clone was seen once. The CDR3, as DNA: TGTGCCAGCACAGGGCAGGGTTTCTACGAGCAGTACTTC. Protein product: CASTGQGFYEQYF. V gene TRBV25-1 combines with J gene TRBJ2-7; D is perhaps TRBD1 (5 bases). Germline CDR1 is MGHDK and CDR2 is SYGVNS. V lost 7 bases and J 3 bases, leaving 13 bases between the germline ends. The CDR3 is 13 residues long.

This rearrangement joins TRBV5-8 to TRBJ1-1; TRBD1 might be the D (5 bases). The CDR3 runs 13 residues. V was cut by 2 bases and J by 1 base, with 6 bases left in between. CDR1 is SGHTS, CDR2 YDEGEE, per germline. CDR3 bases: TGTGCCAGCAGCTTCGACAGGAACACTGAAGCTTTCTTT. Translation: CASSFDRNTEAFF.

The chain combines TRBV11-2 with TRBJ2-5; D ambiguous. V dropped 6 bases and J dropped 2 bases, with 7 bases sitting between them. CDR1 and CDR2 (germline): SGHAT, FQNNGV. The CDR3 runs 12 residues. The DNA for the CDR3 is TGTGCCAGCAGACAGTCACAAGAGACCCAGTACTTC. Its protein is CASRQSQETQYF.

The V call is TRBV5-6, the J call TRBJ1-1; 8 positions match TRBD1. CDR3 length: 14 amino acids. Trimming at V came to 4 bases and at J to 8 bases, leaving 10 bases not matched to a gene. The V gene's germline CDR1 is SGHDT and CDR2 YYEEEE. The CDR3, as DNA: TGTGCCAGCAGCGGCACGGACAGGGTAAAAGAAGCTTTCTTT. Its protein product is CASSGTDRVKEAFF.

The V and J genes are TRBV19 and TRBJ2-3; possible D gene TRBD2, 5 bases. The CDR3 runs to 16 residues. The germline V gene has CDR1 LNHDA and CDR2 SQIVND (reference sequence). The V end was cut by 3 bases, the J end by 1 base, with 14 bases between. The CDR3 DNA is TGTGCCAGTAGTATCCCCGTTCTCGGGGGCACAGATACGCAGTATTTT. Encoded protein: CASSIPVLGGTDTQYF.

The rearrangement links TRBV28 to TRBJ1-5; 10 bases fit TRBD1. Per germline, CDR1 MDHEN and CDR2 SYDVKM. This CDR3 is 15 amino acids long. Trimming removed 8 bases from V and 11 bases from J; junction bases left unmatched: 15. In nucleotides, the CDR3 is TGTGCCAGCGTAGGACGGACAGGGGGTTTTCCAGCCCAGCATTTT. Residues: CASVGRTGGFPAQHF.

The DNA of the CDR3 is TGTGCCAGCTCACCACCCTCCCGGGACAGGGTCGGGACGTTCTTC. It yields the protein CASSPPSRDRVGTFF. V usage is TRBV18 and J usage is TRBJ2-1, with 9 bases aligning to TRBD1. Trimming at V came to 0 bases and at J to 15 bases, leaving 12 bases not matched to a gene. Germline values: CDR1 KGHSH, CDR2 LQKENI. The CDR3 contains 15 residues.

The chain combines TRBV6-1 with TRBJ2-3; 8 nucleotides line up with TRBD2. CDR1 is MNHNS and CDR2 is SASEGT in the germline V gene. CDR3 length: 17 residues. V trimming: 0 bases; J trimming: 4 bases; junction bases outside the gene matches: 9. The DNA of the CDR3 is TGTGCCAGCAGTGAAGCGATGGCTAGCGGGTTCCCAGATACGCAGTATTTT. Protein product: CASSEAMASGFPDTQYF.

In DNA, the CDR3 is TGTGCCAGCAACTTAGGGGGCCCGAGCTCCTACAATGAGCAGTTCTTC. Translated, it gives CASNLGGPSSYNEQFF. The rearrangement joins TRBV5-6 to TRBJ2-1; 7 nucleotides match TRBD1. CDR1 is SGHDT and CDR2 is YYEEEE in the germline V gene. J was trimmed by 0 bases and V by 6 bases; bases with no gene match: 9. The CDR3 loop spans 16 amino acids. Variable domain in full (rest from reference TRBV5-6 and TRBJ2-1): DAGVTQSPTHLIKTRGQQVTLRCSPKSGHDTVSWYQQALGQGPQFIFQYYEEEERQRGNFPDRFSGHQFPNYSSELNVNALLLGDSALYLCASNLGGPSSYNEQFFGPGTRLTVL.

The rearrangement uses TRBV12-5 and TRBJ2-1; 13 positions agree with TRBD2. The CDR3 is 16 amino acids. V gave up 5 bases and J gave up 7 bases; unmatched junction bases: 8. Germline V gene data show CDR1 as LGHNT and CDR2 as FRNRAP. Written as DNA, the CDR3 is TGTGCTAGTGGTCCCCCACTAGCGGGAGGGGCTAATGAGCAGTTCTTC. Its translation is CASGPPLAGGANEQFF.

V gene TRBV13 combines with J gene TRBJ1-6; TRBD1 matches 7 bases. V dropped 2 bases and J dropped 9; count of bases not matched to a gene: 4. CDR3 length: 14 amino acids. Germline CDR1 and CDR2: PRHDT and FYEKMQ (reference sequence). CDR3 sequence reads: CASSLRGGLSPLHF. As DNA, the CDR3 is TGTGCCAGCAGCTTAAGAGGGGGCCTTTCACCCCTCCACTTT.

The rearrangement links TRBV4-2 to TRBJ2-3; TRBD2 agrees at 13 bases. Germline V gene sequence: CDR1 LGHNA, CDR2 YNFKEQ. V was pared by 7 bases and J by 2 bases, with 6 bases of the junction left unmatched. The CDR3 is 16 residues long. In DNA, the CDR3 is TGTGCCAGCAATCCCGGGACTAGCGGGGCCACAGATACGCAGTATTTT. Its translation is CASNPGTSGATDTQYF.

This clone was seen just once. The V call is TRBV27, the J call TRBJ2-7; D perhaps matches TRBD1 (6 bases). The CDR3 consists of 12 residues. The germline gives CDR1 MNHEY, CDR2 SMNVEV (reference sequence). The V end lost 3 bases, the J end lost 9 bases, and 12 bases lay between the germline ends. Here the CDR3 reads CASSFRGIGQYF. Written as DNA, the CDR3 is TGTGCCAGCAGTTTCAGGGGTATTGGGCAGTACTTC.

The chain joins TRBV28 to TRBJ1-4; D is perhaps TRBD1 (5 bases). CDR1 is MDHEN and CDR2 is SYDVKM in the germline V gene. This CDR3 has 13 residues. V dropped 4 bases and J dropped 8 bases, with 11 bases sitting between them. CDR3 region: CASSYRIREKLFF. The DNA of the CDR3 is TGTGCCAGCAGTTACAGGATACGCGAAAAACTGTTTTTT. Full variable domain (missing parts from reference TRBV28 and TRBJ1-4): DVKVTQSSRYLVKRTGEKVFLECVQDMDHENMFWYRQDPGLGLRLIYFSYDVKMKEKGDIPEGYSVSREKKERFSLILESASTNQTSMYLCASSYRIREKLFFGSGTQLSVL.

The chain uses TRBV10-2 and TRBJ2-2, with 9 bases matching TRBD2. The CDR3 has 15 residues. From germline, CDR1 is WSHSY and CDR2 SAAADI. The V and J ends lost 6 bases and 2 bases, in that order; junction bases with no gene match: 4. The DNA for the CDR3 is TGCGCCAGCAGGCAGACTAGCGGAAACACCGGGGAGCTGTTTTTT. Translated: CASRQTSGNTGELFF.

The rearrangement joins TRBV2 to TRBJ2-1, with 7 bases identical to TRBD2. V shed 9 bases and J 7 bases; nucleotides not matched to a gene: 12. CDR3 length: 14 residues. CDR1 SNHLY and CDR2 FYNNEI come from the germline V gene. CDR3: CASTRTRSTNEQFF. The CDR3 nucleotides are TGTGCCAGTACCAGGACTAGGTCCACGAATGAGCAGTTCTTC.

This sequence joins TRBV5-6 and TRBJ1-1; possibly TRBD1 for D (5 bases). The CDR3 sequence is 13 residues long. Germline-derived CDR1 and CDR2 are SGHDT and YYEEEE. V lost 4 bases to trimming and J lost 4 bases, with 11 bases between them. The CDR3 reads CASSLQGGTEAFF. CDR3 nucleotides: TGTGCCAGCAGCCTCCAGGGTGGCACTGAAGCTTTCTTT.

The chain joins TRBV7-9 to TRBJ2-7; TRBD1 is a possible D gene (5 bases). The V end lost 3 bases, the J end lost 7 bases, and 16 bases lay between the germline ends. CDR3 length equals 14 residues. Germline loops: CDR1 SEHNR, CDR2 FQNEAQ (reference sequence). This CDR3 is CASSLTRSSGEQYF. CDR3 DNA sequence: TGTGCCAGCAGCTTGACCCGAAGTTCAGGGGAGCAGTACTTC.

The chain links TRBV7-9 to TRBJ2-3; D not certain. Germline V gene data show CDR1 as SEHNR and CDR2 as FQNEAQ (reference sequence). Trimming removed 5 bases at V and 2 bases at J, with 17 bases between. The CDR3 is 16 amino acids. For the CDR3, the DNA is TGTGCCAGCAGCCGAATTCGCGGCGGTCCCACAGATACGCAGTATTTT. Protein: CASSRIRGGPTDTQYF.

The chain uses TRBV7-8 and TRBJ2-1; D remains ambiguous. Deletions cut 3 bases from V and 4 bases from J, with 7 bases between. This CDR3 contains 13 residues. In germline, CDR1 is SGHVS, CDR2 FQNEAQ. For the CDR3, the DNA is TGTGCCAGCAGCTTCCCCCCATACAATGAGCAGTTCTTC. Its protein product is CASSFPPYNEQFF.

This clone has a single count. The V and J genes are TRBV10-3 and TRBJ2-7; 11 bases agree with TRBD2. This CDR3 has 15 residues. V lost 4 bases, J lost 3 bases, and 5 bases stayed unmatched. Germline CDR1 ENHRY, CDR2 SYGVKD. The CDR3 protein is CAISVPTSGGYEQYF. The CDR3 nucleotides are TGTGCCATCAGTGTTCCTACTAGCGGGGGCTACGAGCAGTACTTC.

The V gene is TRBV29-1, the J gene TRBJ2-1; TRBD1 is a possible D gene (5 bases). The length of the CDR3 is 13 residues. The V and J ends lost 3 bases and 3 bases respectively, with 9 bases between them. Germline CDR1 SQVTM, CDR2 ANQGSEA. The CDR3 region has the DNA TGCAGCGTTGACCAGGGAAACTACAATGAGCAGTTCTTC. This codes for CSVDQGNYNEQFF.

The V gene is TRBV10-3, the J gene TRBJ2-3, with 10 bases matching TRBD2. This CDR3 has 15 residues. In germline, CDR1 is ENHRY, CDR2 SYGVKD. The ends lost 10 bases at V and 0 bases at J; junction bases unmatched: 7. CDR3 bases: TGTGCCACCCAGGAACTAGCGGGAAGCACAGATACGCAGTATTTT. Protein product: CATQELAGSTDTQYF.